These 6 T cell receptor beta chains came from one sample sequenced in a study of a mutant IDH1 vaccine in newly diagnosed glioma. Time point noted: week 35, safety follow-up. Each dose delivered 300 ug of mutant IDH1 20-mer peptide subcutaneously with imiquimod. Their target antigens are unknown. TCRdb's copy holds only in-frame clones and misses some; the assay was immunoSEQ multiplex PCR. The repertoire includes over 60,000 clones, 81% of them detected once, and about 4.9% sits in the top ten. The source was PBMCs, collected from a glioma patient whose treatment included an IDH1 peptide vaccine. These receptors were taken from a middle-aged man with glioma.

The chain joins TRBV28 to TRBJ2-7; TRBD2 matches 10 bases. Germline V gene lookup returns CDR1 MDHEN and CDR2 SYDVKM. Unmatched junction bases numbered 13, after V lost 3 bases and J lost 5 bases. The CDR3 length is 17 residues. CDR3 sequence (DNA): TGTGCCAGCAGTTTCCCCCTTCTAGCGGGAGACCCCCACGAGCAGTACTTC. Its translation: CASSFPLLAGDPHEQYF.

The chain employs TRBV7-3 and TRBJ1-1; D remains ambiguous. Germline V lookup: CDR1 SGHTA, CDR2 FQGTGA. V gave up 1 base and J gave up 3 bases, with 6 bases separating them. The CDR3 is 13 amino acids. The CDR3 nucleotides read TGTGCCAGCAGCTTAATACTGGACACTGAAGCTTTCTTT. Translated: CASSLILDTEAFF.

The J gene is TRBJ2-1, the V gene TRBV7-8, with 14 bases that match TRBD2. The CDR3 is 15 amino acids. V lost 3 bases to trimming and J lost 7 bases; unmatched junction nucleotides: 2. The germline CDR1 and CDR2 sequences are SGHVS and FQNEAQ. This CDR3 reads CASSLGLAGVNEQFF. The CDR3 nucleotides read TGTGCCAGCAGCTTGGGACTAGCGGGAGTGAATGAGCAGTTCTTC.

The V call is TRBV5-4, the J call TRBJ2-5; 8 bases map to TRBD1. Germline loops: CDR1 SGHNT, CDR2 YYREEE (reference sequence). The CDR3 is made up of 13 amino acids. V trimming: 5 bases; J trimming: 5 bases; junction bases outside the gene matches: 5. The CDR3 nucleotides are TGTGCCAGCAGTTCAGGGGGCAGGGAGACCCAGTACTTC. This translates into CASSSGGRETQYF.

This chain joins TRBV5-1 and TRBJ2-3; D gene unclear. This CDR3 region has 14 residues. V was pared by 6 bases and J by 6 bases, with 17 bases between. Germline V gives CDR1 SGHRS, CDR2 YFSETQ. CDR3 nucleotides: TGCGCCAGCACCCCTATCGGACCCACGGATACGCAGTATTTT. Its protein is CASTPIGPTDTQYF.

This clone was counted a single time. This chain uses TRBV7-3 with TRBJ2-3, with D possibly being TRBD2 (5 bases). Germline CDR1 reads SGHTA; CDR2 reads FQGTGA. CDR3 length equals 14 residues. Trimming cost V 3 bases and J 3 bases, with 10 bases left between them. In DNA form, the CDR3 reads TGTGCCAGCAGCTTCGAGGGCCGGACAGATACGCAGTATTTT. This codes for CASSFEGRTDTQYF. The variable domain in full, with the rest retrieved from reference TRBV7-3 and TRBJ2-3, is GAGVSQTPSNKVTEKGKYVELRCDPISGHTALYWYRQSLGQGPEFLIYFQGTGAADDSGLPNDRFFAVRPEGSVSTLKIQRTERGDSAVYLCASSFEGRTDTQYFGPGTRLTVL.